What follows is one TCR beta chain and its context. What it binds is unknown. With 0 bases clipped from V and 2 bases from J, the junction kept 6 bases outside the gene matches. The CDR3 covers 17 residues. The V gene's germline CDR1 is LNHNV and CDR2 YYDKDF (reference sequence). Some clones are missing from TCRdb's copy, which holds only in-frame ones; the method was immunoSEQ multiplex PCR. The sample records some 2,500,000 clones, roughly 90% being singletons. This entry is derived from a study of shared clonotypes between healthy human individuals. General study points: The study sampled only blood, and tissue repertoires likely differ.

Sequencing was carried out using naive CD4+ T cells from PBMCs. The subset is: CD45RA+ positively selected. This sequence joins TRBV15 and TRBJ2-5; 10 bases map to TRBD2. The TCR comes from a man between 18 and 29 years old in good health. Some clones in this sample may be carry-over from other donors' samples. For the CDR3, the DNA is TGTGCCACCAGCAGAGATTCGACTAGCGGGCCTCAAGAGACCCAGTACTTC. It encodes CATSRDSTSGPQETQYF.